This TCR beta chain emerged from a study of cytomegalovirus exposure and HLA in healthy donors. Germline lookup yields CDR1 MNHEY and CDR2 SVGAGI. The CDR3 contains 14 residues. The germline V and J ends were trimmed by 3 bases and 7 bases, with 10 bases remaining between them. Produced via immunoSEQ multiplex PCR; TCRdb's table is partial and in-frame only. The sample gives 150,000 to 200,000 clones, more than 70% of which show up once; roughly 1.5% is in the top ten. The sequenced sample was PBMCs. The source of this sequence is a young woman in good health and CMV-seronegative. The gene calls are TRBV6-5 and TRBJ1-6; the D gene is possibly TRBD1 (5 bases). CDR3 protein: CASSYRGGNSPLHF. DNA for the CDR3: TGTGCCAGCAGTTATAGGGGAGGAAATTCACCCCTCCACTTT.